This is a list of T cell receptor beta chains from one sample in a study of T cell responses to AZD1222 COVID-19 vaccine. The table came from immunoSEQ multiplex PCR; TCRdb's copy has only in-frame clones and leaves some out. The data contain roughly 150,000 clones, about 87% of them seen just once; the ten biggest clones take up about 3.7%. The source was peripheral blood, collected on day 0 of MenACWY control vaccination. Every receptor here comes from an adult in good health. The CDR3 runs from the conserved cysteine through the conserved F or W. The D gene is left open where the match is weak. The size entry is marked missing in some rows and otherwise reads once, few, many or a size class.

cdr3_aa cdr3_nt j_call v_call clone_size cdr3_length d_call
CASSLTTSGRREGVRGNEQFF TGCGCCAGCAGCTTGACGACTAGCGGGAGACGGGAGGGAGTACGGGGCAATGAGCAGTTCTTC TRBJ2-1 TRBV5-1 . 21 TRBD2
CASSPYRGADTQYF TGTGCCAGCAGCCCCTATAGGGGAGCAGATACGCAGTATTTT TRBJ2-3 TRBV7-8 . 14 .
CASSDFSTGNEQFF TGTGCCAGCAGTGACTTCTCCACGGGAAATGAGCAGTTCTTC TRBJ2-1 TRBV6-4 . 14 .
CASSVGGVSSYEQYF TGTGCCAGCAGCGTAGGAGGGGTGAGCTCCTACGAGCAGTACTTC TRBJ2-7 TRBV9 . 15 .
CASSLGLVETQYF TGTGCCAGCAGCTTGGGACTAGTAGAGACCCAGTACTTC TRBJ2-5 TRBV11-2 . 13 TRBD2
CASSSGQGSADTQYF TGTGCCAGCAGCTCCGGACAGGGGAGCGCAGATACGCAGTATTTT TRBJ2-3 TRBV7-3 . 15 TRBD1
CASSPRSGGVSPLHF TGTGCCAGCAGCCCCCGGTCGGGGGGCGTTTCACCCCTCCACTTT TRBJ1-6 TRBV7-2 . 15 .
CASSQTLVGLAGELQYF TGCGCCAGCAGCCAAACTCTCGTGGGACTAGCGGGAGAACTGCAGTACTTC TRBJ2-7 TRBV4-1 few 17 TRBD2
CASSDRGSISGANVLTF TGCGCCAGCAGCGACAGGGGATCAATTTCTGGGGCCAACGTCCTGACTTTC TRBJ2-6 TRBV5-1 . 17 TRBD1
CASSESRADGPLHF TGTGCCAGCAGTGAGTCAAGGGCGGACGGACCCCTCCACTTT TRBJ1-6 TRBV6-1 . 14 .
CASSSGQFWDEQFF TGTGCCAGCAGCTCGGGACAGTTCTGGGATGAGCAGTTCTTC TRBJ2-1 TRBV7-8 . 14 TRBD1
CASSIHRGQHSNQPQHF TGTGCCAGTAGTATCCACCGGGGACAGCATAGCAATCAGCCCCAGCATTTT TRBJ1-5 TRBV19 . 17 TRBD1
CASSLGSYTQYF TGTGCCAGCAGTTTAGGTTCTTATACGCAGTATTTT TRBJ2-3 TRBV28 . 12 .
CATSDLGSGRRSYEQFF TGTGCCACCAGTGATTTGGGTAGCGGGAGGCGATCCTATGAGCAGTTCTTC TRBJ2-1 TRBV24-1 . 17 TRBD2
CASSIWDRAGEQYF TGTGCCAGTAGCATCTGGGACAGGGCGGGCGAGCAGTACTTC TRBJ2-7 TRBV19 . 14 TRBD1
CASSPGREQFF TGTGCCAGTAGTCCAGGACGGGAGCAGTTCTTC TRBJ2-1 TRBV19 . 11 .
CASSLGQLHSGNTIYF TGTGCCAGCAGCTTGGGACAGCTCCACTCTGGAAACACCATATATTTT TRBJ1-3 TRBV7-6 . 16 TRBD1
CAIVEKTGAPLHF TGTGCCATCGTTGAGAAGACAGGCGCACCCCTCCACTTT TRBJ1-6 TRBV2 . 13 .
CATSEASFGSYNEQFF TGTGCCACCAGTGAGGCTAGCTTCGGCTCCTACAATGAGCAGTTCTTC TRBJ2-1 TRBV24-1 . 16 .
CASSDDRGRTGELFF TGTGCCAGTAGCGACGACAGGGGGCGGACCGGGGAGCTGTTTTTT TRBJ2-2 TRBV19 once 15 TRBD1
CASSQDEGTGGVEQYF TGTGCCAGCAGCCAAGATGAGGGGACAGGGGGCGTCGAGCAGTACTTC TRBJ2-7 TRBV4-2 . 16 TRBD1
CASSRGLAGAPAQYF TGTGCCAGCAGTCGCGGACTAGCGGGGGCCCCGGCCCAGTACTTC TRBJ2-5 TRBV27 . 15 TRBD2
CASSFTGMTAYEQYF TGCGCCAGCAGCTTCACAGGGATGACCGCCTACGAGCAGTACTTC TRBJ2-7 TRBV5-1 . 15 .
CASKGGLGELHEQYF TGCGCCAGCAAAGGTGGTTTAGGGGAGTTACACGAGCAGTACTTC TRBJ2-7 TRBV4-1 . 15 .
CASSPTGTSGRVLYNEQFF TGTGCCAGCAGCCCCACCGGGACTAGCGGGAGGGTGCTCTACAATGAGCAGTTCTTC TRBJ2-1 TRBV5-6 . 19 TRBD2
CASTIAVGWANVLTF TGTGCCAGCACAATCGCGGTGGGGTGGGCCAACGTCCTGACTTTC TRBJ2-6 TRBV27 . 15 .
CASSPLGGTEAFF TGTGCCAGCAGCCCCCTGGGAGGCACTGAAGCTTTCTTT TRBJ1-1 TRBV28 once 13 .
CASSQDSQGGNTEAFF TGTGCCAGCAGCCAAGATTCCCAGGGGGGGAACACTGAAGCTTTCTTT TRBJ1-1 TRBV4-2 . 16 TRBD1
CASASRAGANVLTF TGTGCCAGCGCATCTCGGGCTGGGGCCAACGTCCTGACTTTC TRBJ2-6 TRBV2 . 14 .
CASTWGGGDEQFF TGTGCCAGCACCTGGGGGGGCGGGGATGAGCAGTTCTTC TRBJ2-1 TRBV27 few 13 .
CATSRGAPYEQYF TGTGCCACCTCCCGGGGGGCGCCCTACGAGCAGTACTTC TRBJ2-7 TRBV6-5 . 13 .